The entry below describes one T cell receptor (beta chain). Its target is unknown. TCRdb called the RT-PCR reads again in MiXCR, with one record for every CDR3 protein. The sample shows some 300,000 distinct CDR3 sequences, about 20% of them seen only once. Germline CDR1 reads MGHDK; CDR2 reads SYGVNS. CDR3 length: 16 residues. Trimming removed 0 bases from V and 2 bases from J, with 13 bases in between. This sample was taken from a study of response to subunit inactivated influenza vaccine. Findings of the study overall: Few new T cells, the authors suggested, are recruited by each seasonal influenza vaccination.

This TCR was recovered from a man aged 45 to 70 who received an inactivated influenza vaccine. J is TRBJ2-5 and V is TRBV25-1; D possibly matches TRBD1 or TRBD2 (6 bases each). This sample comprised PBMCs from blood, obtained approximately 20 months after vaccination. The CDR3 reads CASSEYEGGLQETQYF. In nucleotides, the CDR3 is TGTGCCAGCAGTGAATATGAGGGGGGCTTGCAAGAGACCCAGTACTTC.